The rows below give T cell receptor beta chains drawn from one sample of a study of blood T cells in healthy people across ages. Via MiXCR, TCRdb re-called the 5' RACE reads, giving one row per CDR3 protein. The table has 1.5 million to 2 million distinct CDR3 sequences, around 35% seen once; the top ten hold about 11%. Source material: blood. These TCRs come from a woman in her 30s in good health. CDR3s include the opening cysteine and the closing phenylalanine or tryptophan. A D gene is named only where the DNA matches it firmly. Clone size is given for some rows only: seen once, a few or many times, or a class if the clone is expanded.

>NA|15|TRBV6-2/TRBV6-3|TRBJ1-5|few
TGTGCCAGCAGTTACCGGGACGGTAGAAATCAGCCCCAGCATTTT
CASSYRDGRNQPQHF
>TRBD2|16|TRBV9|TRBJ2-7|NA
TGTGCCAGCAGCGTAGGGCCCCCGGGGGGGGGATACGAGCAGTACTTC
CASSVGPPGGGYEQYF
>TRBD1|15|TRBV7-9|TRBJ1-4|NA
TGTGCCAGCAGCTTACCGGGACAGGGCACTGAAAAACTGTTTTTT
CASSLPGQGTEKLFF
>NA|16|TRBV9|TRBJ2-3|few
TGTGCCAGCAGCACACAGGGTACTCTAGGCACAGATACGCAGTATTTT
CASSTQGTLGTDTQYF
>NA|14|TRBV7-9|TRBJ2-2|NA
TGTGCCAGCAGCTATCAAACAGGGACCGGGGAGCTGTTTTTT
CASSYQTGTGELFF
>TRBD2|16|TRBV6-5|TRBJ2-1|few
TGTGCCAGCAGTTACTCGGCTAGCGGGCTGTACAATGAGCAGTTCTTC
CASSYSASGLYNEQFF
>TRBD1|17|TRBV6-1|TRBJ2-7|NA
TGTGCCAGCATTCCGAACTTTTCGGGACAGGGGGTTTACGAGCAGTACTTC
CASIPNFSGQGVYEQYF
>NA|14|TRBV5-5|TRBJ1-4|NA
TGTGCCAGCACCCCCGGGACTCCTCGGGAAAAACTGTTTTTT
CASTPGTPREKLFF
>TRBD2|17|TRBV9|TRBJ2-4|few
TGTGCCAGCAGCGCCGGGACTAGCGGGAGGGGGAAAAACATTCAGTACTTC
CASSAGTSGRGKNIQYF
>NA|16|TRBV11-2|TRBJ2-7|few
TGTGCCAGCAGCTTGGGTTCACTCTCGGCCCTCTACGAGCAGTACTTC
CASSLGSLSALYEQYF